This T cell receptor (beta chain) was sequenced for a study of cytomegalovirus exposure and HLA in healthy donors. The PCR contained 60 Vbeta and 13 Jbeta primers. This table comes from immunoSEQ multiplex PCR, and its TCRdb copy is limited to in-frame clones, with some not included. The profile covers 90,000 to 100,000 clones, with around 66% appearing a single time and under 4% taken by the ten largest. This sequence originates from a young man in good health and CMV-seronegative. Material: PBMCs.

CDR3 protein: CASSSRVRNTEAFF. The CDR3 DNA is TGCGCCAGCAGCTCTCGAGTGAGGAACACTGAAGCTTTCTTT. V gene TRBV5-1 combines with J gene TRBJ1-1; no clear D gene. Germline CDR1 SGHRS, CDR2 YFSETQ. V was trimmed by 3 bases and J by 1 base, leaving 10 bases between them. The CDR3 consists of 14 residues.